The T cell receptor beta chain described here comes from a study of blood T cells in healthy people across ages. The study, taken as a whole, reports: Expanded clonotype changes were possibly confounded by unknown donor CMV status.

PCR was performed a second time for about 7 to 12 cycles using a sample-barcoded 5' primer and a J-beta primer mix. TCRdb reprocessed the 5' RACE reads with MiXCR, giving one entry per CDR3 protein. The data contain around 870,000 distinct CDR3 sequences, about 30% of them singletons. CDR1 and CDR2 (germline): DFQATT, SNEGSKA (reference sequence). The CDR3 length is 16 residues. Trimming cost V 2 bases and J 1 base; bases outside gene matches: 2. This clonotype was recorded many times. Its specificity is not known. The sequence was obtained from a woman older than 75 in good health. Sequencing input: blood. The rearrangement uses TRBV20-1 and TRBJ2-3; 14 positions agree with TRBD2. The CDR3 here is CSARPGLAGGTDTQYF. DNA of the CDR3: TGCAGTGCTAGACCGGGACTAGCGGGGGGCACAGATACGCAGTATTTT.